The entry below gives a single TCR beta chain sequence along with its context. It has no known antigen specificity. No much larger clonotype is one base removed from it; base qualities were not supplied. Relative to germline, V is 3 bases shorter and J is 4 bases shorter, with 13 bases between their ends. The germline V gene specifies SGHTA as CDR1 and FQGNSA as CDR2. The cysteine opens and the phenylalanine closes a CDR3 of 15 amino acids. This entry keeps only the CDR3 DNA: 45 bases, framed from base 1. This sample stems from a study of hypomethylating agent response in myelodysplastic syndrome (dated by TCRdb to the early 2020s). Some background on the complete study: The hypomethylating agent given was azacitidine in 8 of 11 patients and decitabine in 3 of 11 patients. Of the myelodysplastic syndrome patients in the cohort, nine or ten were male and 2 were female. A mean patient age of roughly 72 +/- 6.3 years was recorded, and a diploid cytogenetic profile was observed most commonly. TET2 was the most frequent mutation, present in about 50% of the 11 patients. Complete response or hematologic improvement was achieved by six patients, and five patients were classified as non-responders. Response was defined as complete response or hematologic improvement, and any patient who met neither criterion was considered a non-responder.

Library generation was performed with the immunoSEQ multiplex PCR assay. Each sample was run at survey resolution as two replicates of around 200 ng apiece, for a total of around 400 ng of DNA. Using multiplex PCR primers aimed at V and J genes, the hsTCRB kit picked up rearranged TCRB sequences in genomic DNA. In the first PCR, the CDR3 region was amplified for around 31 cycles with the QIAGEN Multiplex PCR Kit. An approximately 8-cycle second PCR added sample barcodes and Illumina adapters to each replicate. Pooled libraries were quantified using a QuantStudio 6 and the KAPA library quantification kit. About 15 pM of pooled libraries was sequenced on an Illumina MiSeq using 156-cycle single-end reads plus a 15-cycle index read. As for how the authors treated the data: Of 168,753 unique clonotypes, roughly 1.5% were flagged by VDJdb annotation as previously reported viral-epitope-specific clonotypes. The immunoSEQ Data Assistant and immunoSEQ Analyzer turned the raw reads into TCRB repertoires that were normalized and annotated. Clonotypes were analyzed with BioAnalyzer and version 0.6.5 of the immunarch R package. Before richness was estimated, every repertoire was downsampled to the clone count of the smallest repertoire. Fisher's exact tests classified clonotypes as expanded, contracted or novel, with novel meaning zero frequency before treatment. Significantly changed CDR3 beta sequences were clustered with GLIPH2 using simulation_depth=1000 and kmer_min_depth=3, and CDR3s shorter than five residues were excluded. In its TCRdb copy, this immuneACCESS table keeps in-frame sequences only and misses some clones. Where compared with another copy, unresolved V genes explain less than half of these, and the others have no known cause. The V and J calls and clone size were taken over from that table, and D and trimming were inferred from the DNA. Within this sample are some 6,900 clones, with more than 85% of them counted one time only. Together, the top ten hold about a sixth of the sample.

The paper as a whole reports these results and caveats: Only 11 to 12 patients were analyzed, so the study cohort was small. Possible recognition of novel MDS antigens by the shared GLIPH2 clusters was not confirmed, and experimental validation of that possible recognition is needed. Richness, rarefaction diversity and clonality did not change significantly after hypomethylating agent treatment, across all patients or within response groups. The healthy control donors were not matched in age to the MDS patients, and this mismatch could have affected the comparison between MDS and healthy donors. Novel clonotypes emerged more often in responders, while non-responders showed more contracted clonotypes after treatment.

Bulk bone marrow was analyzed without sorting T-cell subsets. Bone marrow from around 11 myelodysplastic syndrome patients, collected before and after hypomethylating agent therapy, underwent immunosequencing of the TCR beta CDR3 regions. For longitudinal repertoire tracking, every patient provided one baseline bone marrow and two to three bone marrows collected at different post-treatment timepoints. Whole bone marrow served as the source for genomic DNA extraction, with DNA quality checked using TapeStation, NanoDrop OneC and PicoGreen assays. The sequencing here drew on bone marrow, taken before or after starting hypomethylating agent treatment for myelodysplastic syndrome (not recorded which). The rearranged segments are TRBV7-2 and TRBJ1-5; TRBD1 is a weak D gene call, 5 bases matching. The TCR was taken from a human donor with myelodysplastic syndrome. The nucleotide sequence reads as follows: TGTGCCAGCAGCTTTGGCACGGGGGGAAATCAGCCCCAGCATTTT. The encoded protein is CASSFGTGGNQPQHF.